The present T cell receptor beta chain was sequenced within a study of human thymus T cells. Study outcomes and limitations: What appeared biased in thymic and blood repertoires was the usage of V and J genes.

Corrective surgery for congenital heart defects was being performed on the healthy Finnish infants who served as donors. During surgery, about 0.5-1 mL peripheral blood was drawn from four of eight donors. No fixed cell number was used; all available blood leukocytes supplied DNA. This CDR3 is 15 amino acids long. V lost 4 bases, J lost 6 bases, and 6 bases stayed unmatched. Germline loops: CDR1 SGDLS, CDR2 YYNGEE. As to this clone: No antigen is known for it.

Sequencing was performed with immunoSEQ multiplex PCR; in TCRdb, only in-frame clones are kept and a portion is missing. The data hold some 50,000 clones, with 95% observed a single time. The rearrangement uses TRBV9 and TRBJ2-7; 14 positions agree with TRBD2. The sample taken for sequencing was blood. The source is a girl under three years old with a congenital heart defect but otherwise immunologically healthy. DNA for the CDR3: TGTGCCAGCAGCCCGACTAGCGGGAGGGCCTCCGAGCAGTACTTC. It yields the protein CASSPTSGRASEQYF.